This passage covers 22 T cell receptor beta chains from one sample sequenced in a study of regulatory dendritic cells for organ transplantation (dated by TCRdb to 2017 to 2019). Library method: the immunoSEQ multiplex PCR assay. In TCRdb, the immuneACCESS table is reduced to in-frame sequences with V and J assigned. These tables do not hold every clone; where another copy was compared, an unresolved V gene accounts for under half, and the others remain unexplained. For this sample the table gives 25,000 or so clones, of which roughly 80% were detected only once. The ten top clones hold 0.095% to 0.12% of the sample. Sequenced material: naive CD4+ T cells from blood. In the paper's terms, the cell subset or site label means: CD45RA+ naive T cells. Every receptor here comes from a human donor in good health.

Worth noting for this clone: Within the sample, other DNA sequences also encode this same CDR3. This chain joins TRBV5-1 and TRBJ1-2, with 8 bases aligning to TRBD1. Germline V lookup: CDR1 SGHRS, CDR2 YFSETQ. V lost 8 bases, J lost 5 bases, and 14 bases stayed unmatched. The CDR3 length is 15 residues. In nucleotides, the CDR3 is TGCGCCAGTAGCGATTCAGGGGGCATGGTATATGGCTACACCTTC. It yields the protein CASSDSGGMVYGYTF.

Only one count was recorded for this clone. The V call is TRBV9, the J call TRBJ2-1, with a possible D match to TRBD1 (5 bases). Trimming stripped 3 bases from V and 6 bases from J, with 22 bases between. Per the germline V gene, CDR1 is SGDLS and CDR2 is YYNGEE. This CDR3 region has 17 residues. The CDR3 reads CASSANKGKGNPNEQFF. The CDR3 bases are TGTGCCAGCAGCGCGAATAAGGGGAAGGGGAATCCCAATGAGCAGTTCTTC.

The chain is built from TRBV7-8 and TRBJ2-3; D unresolved. The CDR3 is made up of 10 amino acids. Per the germline V gene, CDR1 is SGHVS and CDR2 is FQNEAQ. Trimming shortened V by 5 bases and J by 5 bases, and 2 bases separated the two germline ends. The CDR3 is CASSLDTQYF. The CDR3 region has the DNA TGTGCCAGCAGCCTAGATACGCAGTATTTT.

This chain uses TRBV7-2 with TRBJ2-1; perhaps TRBD2 as D (6 bases). The V gene lost 4 bases and the J gene lost 6 bases, with 19 bases spanning the gap. The CDR3 totals 16 residues. The germline V gene has CDR1 SGHTA and CDR2 FQGNSA. Written as DNA, the CDR3 is TGTGCCAGCAGCTCGGGGGTGCGGCTAGCCGGCAATGAGCAGTTCTTC. Its translation: CASSSGVRLAGNEQFF.

The rearrangement links TRBV4-2 to TRBJ1-4; TRBD1 might be the D (5 bases). Germline lookup yields CDR1 LGHNA and CDR2 YNFKEQ. CDR3 size: 17 residues. V was pared by 3 bases and J by 8 bases, with 22 bases between. The chain's CDR3 is CASSHASLGGSEEKLFF. The CDR3, as DNA: TGTGCCAGCAGCCATGCTTCTTTGGGGGGGTCAGAGGAAAAACTGTTTTTT.

Points on this clone: One end of the junction fails to match germline, which may point to a read error. The V call is TRBV7-7, the J call TRBJ2-2; D perhaps matches TRBD2 (6 bases). There are 15 residues in the CDR3. The germline V gene encodes CDR1 SSHAT and CDR2 FNYEAQ (reference sequence). The chain's CDR3 is CASSMGTQNTGELFF. DNA for the CDR3: TGTGCTAGCAGCATGGGGACTCAAAACACCGGGGAGCTGTTTTTT.

The chain joins TRBV6-5 to TRBJ1-3; no clear D gene. The CDR3 extends over 14 amino acids. The V gene's germline CDR1 is MNHEY and CDR2 SVGAGI. Trimming shortened V by 6 bases and J by 0 bases, and 9 bases separated the two germline ends. The CDR3 region is CASSSGSSGNTIYF. CDR3 nucleotide sequence: TGTGCCAGCAGCTCGGGTAGCTCTGGAAACACCATATATTTT.

The V and J genes are TRBV10-3 and TRBJ2-5; D remains ambiguous. Germline CDR1 reads ENHRY; CDR2 reads SYGVKD. The CDR3 has 13 residues. Trimming left V 4 bases short and J 7 bases short, with 13 bases between. CDR3 nucleotide sequence: TGTGCCATCAGTGGGTCGGCGGCTGCGACCCAGTACTTC. Translated, it gives CAISGSAAATQYF.

The chain recombines TRBV9 with TRBJ1-5; 7 positions agree with TRBD1. CDR1 and CDR2 from the germline V gene are SGDLS and YYNGEE. V trimming: 4 bases; J trimming: 7 bases; junction bases outside the gene matches: 8. This CDR3 has 14 amino acids. As DNA, the CDR3 is TGTGCCAGCAGCCGGGACAGTTCGAACCAGCCCCAGCATTTT. It encodes CASSRDSSNQPQHF.

The J gene is TRBJ2-7, the V gene TRBV7-2; possibly TRBD2 for D (5 bases). Germline V gene lookup returns CDR1 SGHTA and CDR2 FQGNSA. CDR3 size: 15 residues. V lost 5 bases and J 2 bases, leaving 16 bases between the germline ends. CDR3 region: CASSPQGGGTYEQYF. The CDR3 DNA sequence: TGTGCCAGCAGCCCCCAAGGAGGAGGAACCTACGAGCAGTACTTC.

The chain joins TRBV7-9 to TRBJ2-7; TRBD2 might be the D (6 bases). Germline V CDR1 and CDR2: SEHNR, FQNEAQ (reference sequence). The length of the CDR3 is 14 residues. V was shortened by 0 bases and J by 3 bases, with 9 bases between the two germline ends. DNA of the CDR3: TGTGCCAGCAGCTTAGCGGGGCGGGGCTACGAGCAGTACTTC. It specifies CASSLAGRGYEQYF.

This sequence joins TRBV5-6 and TRBJ1-4, with TRBD1 identical over 9 bases. This CDR3 is built from 14 residues. J gave up 6 bases and V 6 bases, and 6 bases lay outside the gene matches. Germline V gene lookup returns CDR1 SGHDT and CDR2 YYEEEE. In nucleotides, the CDR3 is TGTGCCAGCAATATTGGGACAGGGCATGAAAAACTGTTTTTT. This gives the protein CASNIGTGHEKLFF.

The V and J genes are TRBV4-2 and TRBJ2-1; 11 bases line up with TRBD2. The CDR3 runs 16 residues. Germline V CDR1 and CDR2: LGHNA, YNFKEQ. Trimming took 3 bases from V and 3 from J; bases not matched to a gene: 4. The CDR3 here is CASSQASGGLYNEQFF. CDR3 bases: TGTGCCAGCAGCCAGGCTAGCGGGGGGCTCTACAATGAGCAGTTCTTC.

Turning to this clone: Relative to the germline gene, one junction end is altered; a read error may explain this. The gene calls are TRBV6-6 and TRBJ2-5; 7 bases are shared with TRBD1. The CDR3 totals 12 residues. Germline assignment: CDR1 MNHNY and CDR2 SVGAGI (reference sequence). In DNA form, the CDR3 reads TGTGCCAGCAGCGACAGGGAAGACACCCAGTACTTC. It translates to CASSDREDTQYF.

This clone came up once. The chain joins TRBV18 to TRBJ1-5; tentative D call: TRBD1 (5 bases). Trimming stripped 3 bases from V and 5 bases from J, with 11 bases between. The CDR3 length is 14 residues. Germline V gene sequence: CDR1 KGHSH, CDR2 LQKENI. The CDR3 loop is CASSPQGTDQPQHF. The DNA of the CDR3 is TGTGCCAGCTCACCGCAGGGTACCGATCAGCCCCAGCATTTT. The variable domain in full, completed from reference TRBV18 and TRBJ1-5, reads NAGVMQNPRHLVRRRGQEARLRCSPMKGHSHVYWYRQLPEEGLKFMVYLQKENIIDESGMPKERFSAEFPKEGPSILRIQQVVRGDSAAYFCASSPQGTDQPQHFGDGTRLSIL.

This chain joins TRBV2 and TRBJ1-4; D uncertain. The V end was cut by 4 bases, the J end by 6 bases, with 15 bases between. Germline V gene sequence: CDR1 SNHLY, CDR2 FYNNEI. The CDR3 consists of 15 residues. The CDR3, as DNA: TGTGCCAGCAGTGCCCAGTCAGCCCGGGATGAAAAACTGTTTTTT. Its translation is CASSAQSARDEKLFF.

The chain joins TRBV6-6 to TRBJ2-1; TRBD1 matches 8 bases. The CDR3 length is 15 residues. Germline V gene sequence: CDR1 MNHNY, CDR2 SVGAGI (reference sequence). V trimming: 6 bases; J trimming: 0 bases; junction bases outside the gene matches: 4. CDR3 residues: CASSPGQGSYNEQFF. The CDR3, as DNA: TGTGCCAGCAGCCCCGGACAGGGCTCCTACAATGAGCAGTTCTTC.

The chain joins TRBV21-1 to TRBJ2-5; the tabulated D call, TRBD1, remains unverified against the DNA. TRBV21-1 is a pseudogene segment. The CDR3 loop spans 16 amino acids. CDR3 nucleotide sequence: TGTGCCAGCAGCAAAGTGTCCCCAGGGGCCCAAGAGACCCAGTACTTC. It encodes CASSKVSPGAQETQYF.

This chain connects TRBV18 to TRBJ2-1; possibly TRBD2 for D (7 bases). CDR3 length equals 13 residues. Looked up from germline, CDR1 is KGHSH and CDR2 is LQKENI. Trimming removed 3 bases at V and 8 bases at J, with 11 bases between. The CDR3 sequence is CASSPVGGHEQFF. For the CDR3, the DNA is TGTGCCAGCTCACCGGTGGGGGGGCATGAGCAGTTCTTC.

V usage is TRBV5-1 and J usage is TRBJ2-5; 8 nucleotides match TRBD2. Looked up from germline, CDR1 is SGHRS and CDR2 is YFSETQ. This CDR3 has 15 residues. V dropped 4 bases and J dropped 3; count of bases not matched to a gene: 8. For the CDR3, the DNA is TGCGCCAGCAGCCTACAAGCGGGGGCCGAAGAGACCCAGTACTTC. It translates to CASSLQAGAEETQYF.

The chain joins TRBV29-1 to TRBJ2-1, with D possibly being TRBD2 (7 bases). V lost 8 bases, J lost 7 bases, and 12 bases lay in between. The CDR3 totals 11 residues. In germline, CDR1 is SQVTM, CDR2 ANQGSEA. CDR3 DNA: TGCAGCACCCGGGGGGCAAATGAGCAGTTCTTC. Encoded protein: CSTRGANEQFF.

The rearrangement joins TRBV11-2 to TRBJ2-3, with 9 bases fitting TRBD1. Germline trimming cut 5 bases from V and 1 base from J; bases unmatched to any gene: 4. CDR3 size: 15 residues. Germline V gene sequence: CDR1 SGHAT, CDR2 FQNNGV. This CDR3 reads CASSPRTGGTDTQYF. For the CDR3, the DNA is TGTGCCAGCAGCCCTCGGACAGGGGGCACAGATACGCAGTATTTT. Combining the CDR3 with reference TRBV11-2 and TRBJ2-3 gives the whole variable domain EAGVAQSPRYKIIEKRQSVAFWCNPISGHATLYWYQQILGQGPKLLIQFQNNGVVDDSQLPKDRFSAERLKGVDSTLKIQPAKLEDSAVYLCASSPRTGGTDTQYFGPGTRLTVL.